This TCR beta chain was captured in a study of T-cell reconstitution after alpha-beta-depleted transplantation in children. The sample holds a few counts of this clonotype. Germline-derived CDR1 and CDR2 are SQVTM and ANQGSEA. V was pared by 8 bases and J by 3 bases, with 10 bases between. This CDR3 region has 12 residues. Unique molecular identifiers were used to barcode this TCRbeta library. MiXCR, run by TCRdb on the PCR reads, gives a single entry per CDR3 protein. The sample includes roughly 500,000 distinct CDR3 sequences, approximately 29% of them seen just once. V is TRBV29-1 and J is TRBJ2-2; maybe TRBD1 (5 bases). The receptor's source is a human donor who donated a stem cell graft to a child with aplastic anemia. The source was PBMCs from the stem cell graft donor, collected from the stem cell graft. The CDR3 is CSTGRDTGELFF. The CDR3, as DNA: TGCAGCACTGGCAGGGACACCGGGGAGCTGTTTTTT.